A single sample gave rise to the 21 T cell receptor beta chains below, sequenced in a study of T cell repertoires in cytomegalovirus infection (dated by TCRdb to about 2019). Their antigens remain unidentified. The sample was run on an Illumina HiSeq 1500. TCRdb passed the public sequencing reads through fastp at Q25 and MiXCR, retaining productive beta sequences. One record per CDR3 amino acid sequence lists the most common genes and DNA. This sample gives some 800,000 distinct CDR3 sequences in total; over 25% of them show up just once. Around 12% of the sample belongs to the ten largest clones. Reading the label with the study, this specimen's treatment or condition is: in vitro stimulation with specific CMV peptide epitopes to enrich CMV-specific T cells. The sequenced sample was cultured CD8+ T cells from PBMCs, obtained from culture after CMV antigen stimulation. The source of these receptors is a human donor in good health (CMV status not recorded). Some clones in this sample may be carry-over from other donors' samples.

The J gene is TRBJ1-6, the V gene TRBV7-8, with D uncertain. The CDR3 spans 11 residues. Germline assignment: CDR1 SGHVS and CDR2 FQNEAQ. V dropped 5 bases and J dropped 7 bases, with 3 bases sitting between them. The CDR3 region has the DNA TGTGCCAGCAGCGAGAATTCACCCCTCCACTTT. This gives the protein CASSENSPLHF.

This clonotype was found a few times. The rearrangement joins TRBV27 to TRBJ2-7, with TRBD1 identical over 7 bases. This CDR3 is 15 amino acids long. V dropped 4 bases and J dropped 3; count of bases not matched to a gene: 9. Germline loops: CDR1 MNHEY, CDR2 SMNVEV (reference sequence). The CDR3 DNA follows: TGTGCCAGCAGTTACACAGGGGAGAAGGGCTACGAGCAGTACTTC. Translated, it gives CASSYTGEKGYEQYF.

The gene calls are TRBV19 and TRBJ1-1; D uncertain. The CDR3 covers 13 residues. The germline CDR1 and CDR2 sequences are LNHDA and SQIVND (reference sequence). Trimming left V 3 bases short and J 1 base short, with 6 bases between. This chain's CDR3 is CASSIFGNTEAFF. CDR3 nucleotide sequence: TGTGCCAGTAGTATTTTCGGGAACACTGAAGCTTTCTTT.

This clonotype was counted at least ten times. This rearrangement joins TRBV12-3 or TRBV12-4 to TRBJ2-6, with 7 bases lining up with TRBD1. Trimming removed 3 bases from V and 0 bases from J; junction bases left unmatched: 11. The CDR3 is 19 amino acids. In DNA form, the CDR3 reads TGTGCCAGCAGTTTTCTGGACAGGTTCTCCCTCTCTGGGGCCAACGTCCTGACTTTC. Translated: CASSFLDRFSLSGANVLTF.

The table lists this clonotype with a few counts. The V call is TRBV7-2, the J call TRBJ2-3; D tentatively fits TRBD1 or TRBD2 (6 bases each). V was pared by 2 bases and J by 2 bases, with 14 bases between. CDR3 length equals 16 residues. Per germline, CDR1 SGHTA and CDR2 FQGNSA. CDR3 nucleotide sequence: TGTGCCAGCAGCTTACGGGGGCCGCCGGACACAGATACGCAGTATTTT. Amino acid sequence: CASSLRGPPDTDTQYF. The full variable domain, completed using reference TRBV7-2 and TRBJ2-3, is GAGVSQSPSNKVTEKGKDVELRCDPISGHTALYWYRQSLGQGLEFLIYFQGNSAPDKSGLPSDRFSAERTGGSVSTLTIQRTQQEDSAVYLCASSLRGPPDTDTQYFGPGTRLTVL.

The chain combines TRBV7-8 with TRBJ2-7; TRBD2 matches 10 bases. Germline loops: CDR1 SGHVS, CDR2 FQNEAQ. This CDR3 comprises 14 residues. V lost 6 bases, J lost 4 bases, and 6 bases stayed unmatched. The CDR3 sequence is CASSLAGDVYEQYV. The CDR3, as DNA: TGTGCCAGCAGTCTAGCGGGGGACGTTTACGAGCAGTACGTC.

Comments on this clonotype: One end of the junction varies from germline; a read error may be responsible. The DNA for the CDR3 is TGTGCCAGCAGTGATTCCGGGACAGGGGAAGAGACCCGGTACTTC. This gives the protein CASSDSGTGEETRYF. This chain uses TRBV6-5 with TRBJ2-5, with 10 bases aligning to TRBD1. The CDR3 loop spans 15 amino acids. Germline CDR1 is MNHEY and CDR2 is SVGAGI.

This chain links TRBV4-1 with TRBJ1-1; D unresolved. The CDR3 runs to 12 residues. V was trimmed by 3 bases and J by 4 bases, leaving 6 bases between them. Germline V gene sequence: CDR1 MGHRA, CDR2 YSYEKL. CDR3 DNA sequence: TGCGCCAGCAGCCACGACGGCACTGAAGCTTTCTTT. It codes for CASSHDGTEAFF.

V and J are TRBV10-3 and TRBJ1-4; TRBD1 matches at 12 bases. The CDR3 totals 22 residues. Germline V gene lookup returns CDR1 ENHRY and CDR2 SYGVKD. J gave up 0 bases and V 0 bases, and 14 bases lay outside the gene matches. DNA of the CDR3: TGTGCCATCAGTGAGTCGGGACAGGGGGCGCGACACTACCATGCAACTAATGAAAAACTGTTTTTT. This gives the protein CAISESGQGARHYHATNEKLFF.

This clonotype has only a few counts. The chain has TRBV6-2 or TRBV6-3 and TRBJ2-2, with D unresolved. Trimming took off 5 bases at V and 1 base at J, with 8 bases between the two ends. Germline V gene lookup returns CDR1 MNHEY and CDR2 SVGEGT. The CDR3 has 14 residues. The CDR3, as DNA: TGTGCCAGCAGTGACATCCAGAACACCGGGGAGCTGTTTTTT. Translation: CASSDIQNTGELFF.

This clonotype occurred many times. The gene calls are TRBV7-8 and TRBJ1-2; D unclear. The germline V and J ends were trimmed by 5 bases and 4 bases, with 17 bases remaining between them. The CDR3 covers 15 residues. Germline loops: CDR1 SGHVS, CDR2 FQNEAQ. CDR3 sequence reads: CASSAIVGSTYGYTF. The CDR3 bases are TGTGCCAGCAGCGCCATTGTGGGCAGTACCTATGGCTACACCTTC.

The sample holds a few counts of this clonotype. The V call is TRBV24-1, the J call TRBJ2-5; tentatively, D is TRBD1 (6 bases). The length of the CDR3 is 17 residues. Trimming removed 4 bases from V and 2 bases from J, with 19 bases in between. Per germline, CDR1 KGHDR and CDR2 SFDVKD. The CDR3 protein is CATSEGEFRGPQETQYF. CDR3 bases: TGTGCCACCAGTGAGGGGGAGTTCAGGGGTCCGCAAGAGACCCAGTACTTC.

This clonotype has more than one count but fewer than ten. CDR3 residues: CASSYRRATNEKLFF. Here the CDR3 DNA reads TGTGCCAGCAGTTACCGAAGGGCAACTAATGAAAAACTGTTTTTT. The chain uses TRBV6-5 and TRBJ1-4, with D unclear. The V end was cut by 2 bases, the J end by 0 bases, with 7 bases between. The CDR3 sequence is 15 residues long. Germline V gene sequence: CDR1 MNHEY, CDR2 SVGAGI.

This clonotype was seen ten or more times. V is TRBV7-2 and J is TRBJ1-1; no clear D. Germline V gene lookup returns CDR1 SGHTA and CDR2 FQGNSA. CDR3 size: 17 residues. V lost 5 bases to trimming and J lost 3 bases, with 22 bases between them. The CDR3 DNA reads as TGTGCCAGCAGCCCCCGCTTTTTGGGGTCAACTTACACTGAAGCTTTCTTT. Translating it yields CASSPRFLGSTYTEAFF.

The chain uses TRBV27 and TRBJ2-1; possible D gene TRBD2, 5 bases. CDR1 is MNHEY, CDR2 SMNVEV, per germline (reference sequence). With 3 bases removed from V and 8 bases from J, the gap between germline ends came to 11 bases. This CDR3 is built from 13 residues. The DNA of the CDR3 is TGTGCCAGCAGTTTCCTCCGGGGAGATGAGCAGTTCTTC. It codes for CASSFLRGDEQFF.

This chain uses TRBV28 with TRBJ2-3; D gene unclear. V shed 2 bases and J shed 0 bases, with 12 bases lying between them. The V gene's germline CDR1 is MDHEN and CDR2 SYDVKM. The CDR3 runs 16 residues. CDR3 residues: CASSLVRDSSTDTQYF. The CDR3 region has the DNA TGTGCCAGCAGTTTAGTAAGGGATTCTAGCACAGATACGCAGTATTTT.

This chain connects TRBV2 to TRBJ2-1, with 12 bases aligning to TRBD2. V gave up 0 bases and J gave up 5 bases; unmatched junction bases: 5. This CDR3 is built from 17 residues. From germline, CDR1 is SNHLY and CDR2 FYNNEI. The CDR3 reads CASSEALRLAGDNEQFF. CDR3 sequence (DNA): TGTGCCAGCAGTGAAGCGCTTAGACTAGCGGGGGACAATGAGCAGTTCTTC. Looking up the rest from reference TRBV2 and TRBJ2-1 gives the full variable domain: EPEVTQTPSHQVTQMGQEVILRCVPISNHLYFYWYRQILGQKVEFLVSFYNNEISEKSEIFDDQFSVERPDGSNFTLKIRSTKLEDSAMYFCASSEALRLAGDNEQFFGPGTRLTVL.

This chain uses TRBV28 with TRBJ2-7; no definite D call. Germline V gene sequence: CDR1 MDHEN, CDR2 SYDVKM. Trimming cost V 5 bases and J 0 bases, with 11 bases left between them. There are 14 residues in the CDR3. The CDR3 coding sequence is TGTGCCAGCAGTACCCAGGTGTTCTCCTACGAGCAGTACGTC. As protein: CASSTQVFSYEQYV.

V usage is TRBV6-8 and J usage is TRBJ2-2; weak D call: TRBD2 (5 bases). The length of the CDR3 is 13 residues. The V gene lost 8 bases and the J gene lost 4 bases, with 11 bases spanning the gap. Germline CDR1 is MNHGY and CDR2 is SAAAGT. The CDR3 region has the DNA TGTGCCAGCCCTGACGGGATCACCGGGGAGCTGTTTTTT. Its translation is CASPDGITGELFF.

The V and J genes are TRBV19 and TRBJ1-1, with 10 bases that match TRBD1. J was trimmed by 1 base and V by 10 bases; bases with no gene match: 9. Germline assignment: CDR1 LNHDA and CDR2 SQIVND (reference sequence). The CDR3 is 15 amino acids. This chain's CDR3 is CATSDRGTGNTEAFF. CDR3 coding DNA: TGTGCCACCTCGGACAGGGGGACGGGGAACACTGAAGCTTTCTTT.

CDR3 nucleotide sequence: TGTGCCAGCAGCCCGGAAGGGACAGCTAATTACAATGAGCAGTTCTTC. Its translation is CASSPEGTANYNEQFF. The chain uses TRBV5-6 and TRBJ2-1; 7 nucleotides agree with TRBD1. With V trimmed by 4 bases and J by 4 bases, 11 bases remained unmatched. Per germline, CDR1 SGHDT and CDR2 YYEEEE. The CDR3 consists of 16 residues.